This TCR beta chain was captured by sequencing in a study of T cell responses to AZD1222 COVID-19 vaccine. Repertoires were generated with immunoSEQ multiplex PCR, while TCRdb's copy carries only in-frame clones and drops some. The sample holds about 150,000 clones, 90% seen once. V lost 1 base, J lost 4 bases, and 4 bases stayed unmatched. This CDR3 has 15 residues. CDR1 is KGHSH and CDR2 is LQKENI in the germline V gene. This clone was counted once. As yet, its antigen is unknown. Overall study results and limits: Two AZD1222 doses significantly raised spike-specific TCR breadth and depth over controls.

This specimen was peripheral blood, taken 28 days after the second AZD1222 dose. The rearrangement uses TRBV18 and TRBJ1-5, with 7 positions matching TRBD1. This TCR was recovered from an adult who received the AZD1222 COVID-19 vaccine. CDR3 DNA sequence: TGTGCCAGCTCACCACAATCAGGGGGGAATCAGCCCCAGCATTTT. Amino acid sequence: CASSPQSGGNQPQHF.